This is a list of T cell receptor beta chains from one sample in a study of blood T cell repertoires in COVID-19. TCRdb's table, derived via immunoSEQ multiplex PCR, lists solely in-frame clones and lacks some. Altogether about 250,000 clones are present, around nine tenths being singletons, with the ten largest covering 2.1%. Sequenced: peripheral blood. The receptor set was obtained from a woman between 40 and 55 years old who had recovered from COVID-19. The CDR3 runs from the conserved cysteine through the conserved F or W. Fields, in order: J gene, V gene, CDR3 protein.

j_gene: TRBJ2-1
v_gene: TRBV24-1
CDR3aa: CATSDPRVDYNEQFF

j_gene: TRBJ2-3
v_gene: TRBV5-5
CDR3aa: CASSLGDNTDTQYF

j_gene: TRBJ2-5
v_gene: TRBV28
CDR3aa: CASSLTGVYQETQYF

j_gene: TRBJ1-1
v_gene: TRBV19
CDR3aa: CASSDRALVDTEAFF

j_gene: TRBJ1-1
v_gene: TRBV5-1
CDR3aa: CASSLDKGDREAFF

j_gene: TRBJ2-7
v_gene: TRBV7-3
CDR3aa: CASSPGLAGGSYEQYF

j_gene: TRBJ1-3
v_gene: TRBV6-5
CDR3aa: CASSYSSISGNTIYF

j_gene: TRBJ1-2
v_gene: TRBV30
CDR3aa: CAWTLKGANYGYTF

j_gene: TRBJ2-3
v_gene: TRBV19
CDR3aa: CASKASGGTDTQYF

j_gene: TRBJ2-1
v_gene: TRBV2
CDR3aa: CASSELLALYNEQFF

j_gene: TRBJ1-6
v_gene: TRBV3-1/TRBV3-2
CDR3aa: CASRPDSSSPLHF

j_gene: TRBJ2-1
v_gene: TRBV11-2
CDR3aa: CASSLTPTSSNEQFF

j_gene: TRBJ1-4
v_gene: TRBV6-2/TRBV6-3
CDR3aa: CASSLAGTGHEKLFF

j_gene: TRBJ2-5
v_gene: TRBV6-5
CDR3aa: CASRQGPKETQYF

j_gene: TRBJ2-7
v_gene: TRBV2
CDR3aa: CASRLAGVGAYEQYF

j_gene: TRBJ1-2
v_gene: TRBV6-1
CDR3aa: CASSEAEGQDYGYTF

j_gene: TRBJ1-3
v_gene: TRBV9
CDR3aa: CASSAGLYSGNTIYF

j_gene: TRBJ2-3
v_gene: TRBV7-9
CDR3aa: CATPRQGDAYTTDTQYF

j_gene: TRBJ1-4
v_gene: TRBV11-2
CDR3aa: CASSTGTGVNEKLFF

j_gene: TRBJ1-5
v_gene: TRBV19
CDR3aa: CASSSQTGGMGSNQPQHF

j_gene: TRBJ2-7
v_gene: TRBV29-1
CDR3aa: CSARDQGTYEQYF

j_gene: TRBJ1-2
v_gene: TRBV18
CDR3aa: CASSPGTGHGYTF

j_gene: TRBJ1-5
v_gene: TRBV5-1
CDR3aa: CASSLDMNQPQHF

j_gene: TRBJ1-2
v_gene: TRBV4-2
CDR3aa: CASSRADSYGYTF

j_gene: TRBJ2-1
v_gene: TRBV7-2
CDR3aa: CASSPQTSGGSYNEQFF

j_gene: TRBJ2-1
v_gene: TRBV2
CDR3aa: CASSEFAGGYNEQFF

j_gene: TRBJ2-2
v_gene: TRBV6-4
CDR3aa: CASSDGGGENTGELFF

j_gene: TRBJ2-7
v_gene: TRBV7-6
CDR3aa: CASSSLGPSGGSYEQYF